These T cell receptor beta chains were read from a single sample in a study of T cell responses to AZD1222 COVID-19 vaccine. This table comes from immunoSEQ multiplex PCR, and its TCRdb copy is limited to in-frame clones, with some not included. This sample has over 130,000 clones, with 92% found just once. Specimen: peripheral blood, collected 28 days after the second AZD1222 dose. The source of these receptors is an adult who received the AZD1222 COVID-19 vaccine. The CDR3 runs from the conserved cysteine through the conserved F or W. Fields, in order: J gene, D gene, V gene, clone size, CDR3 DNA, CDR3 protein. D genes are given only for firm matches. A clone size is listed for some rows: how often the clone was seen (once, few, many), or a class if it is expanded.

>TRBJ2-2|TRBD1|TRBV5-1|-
TGCGCCAGCAGACACGAACCTAGGACAGGGATATCCGGGGAGCTGTTTTTT
CASRHEPRTGISGELFF
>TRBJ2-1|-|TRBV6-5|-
TGTGCCAGCAGTTACTCAGGATTTAACAATGAGCAGTTCTTC
CASSYSGFNNEQFF
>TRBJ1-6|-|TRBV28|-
TGTGCCAGCAGTTTAGGGGTCTCACCCCTCCACTTT
CASSLGVSPLHF
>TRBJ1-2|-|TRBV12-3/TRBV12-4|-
TGTGCCAGCAGGGGGATCAACTATGGCTACACCTTC
CASRGINYGYTF
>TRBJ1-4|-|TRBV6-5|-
TGTGCCAGCAACGACGGGGCGGGGGCTGAAAAACTGTTTTTT
CASNDGAGAEKLFF
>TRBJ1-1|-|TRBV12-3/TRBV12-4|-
TGTGCCAGCAGCACGTCGGGGGGGACTGAAGCTTTCTTT
CASSTSGGTEAFF
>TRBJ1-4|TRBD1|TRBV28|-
TGTGCCAGCGCAAACCCCCAGGGGGCCGGAGAAAAACTGTTTTTT
CASANPQGAGEKLFF
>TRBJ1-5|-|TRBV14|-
TGTGCCAGCAGCCCCTCTTCAGGGGATCAGCCCCAGCATTTT
CASSPSSGDQPQHF
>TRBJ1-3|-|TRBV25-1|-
TGTGCCAGCAGTGAATCCGTGAGCGGGAACACCATATATTTT
CASSESVSGNTIYF
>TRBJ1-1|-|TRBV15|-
TGTGCCACCAGCAGAGATCTGGGGAGGGCTGAAGCTTTCTTT
CATSRDLGRAEAFF
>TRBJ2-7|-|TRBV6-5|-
TGTGCCAGCATTCGAGCGGGTTACGAGCAGTACTTC
CASIRAGYEQYF
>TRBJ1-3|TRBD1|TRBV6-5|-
TGTGCCAGCAGTTACTCGGACAGGGTGCCTGGAAACACCATATATTTT
CASSYSDRVPGNTIYF
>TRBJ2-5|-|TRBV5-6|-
TGTGCCAGCAGCCTGCAAATGTCGAGAGGAGAGACCCAGTACTTC
CASSLQMSRGETQYF
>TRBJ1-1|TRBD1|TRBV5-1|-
TGCGCCAGCAGCTTGGTTCGGGACAGTATGAACACTGAAGCTTTCTTT
CASSLVRDSMNTEAFF
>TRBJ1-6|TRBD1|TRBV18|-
TGTGCCAGCTCACCTGGACAGGTCCTTAATTCACCCCTCCACTTT
CASSPGQVLNSPLHF
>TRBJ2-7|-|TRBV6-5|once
TGTGCCAGCAGTCGACAGGTTAGCTCCTACGAGCAGTACTTC
CASSRQVSSYEQYF
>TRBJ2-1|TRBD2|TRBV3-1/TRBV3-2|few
TGTGCCAGCAGCCAACTAGCGGGAATGGGGTATGAGCAGTTCTTC
CASSQLAGMGYEQFF
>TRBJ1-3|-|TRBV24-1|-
TGTGCCACCAGTGATCCTGGGACCGCTGGAAACACCATATATTTT
CATSDPGTAGNTIYF
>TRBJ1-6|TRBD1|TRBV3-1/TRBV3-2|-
TGTGCCAGCAGCCACCGGGACAGGCTTTCACCCCTCCACTTT
CASSHRDRLSPLHF
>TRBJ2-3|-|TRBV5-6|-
TGTGCCAGCAGCCCGGAGGGGATTTTCACTACAGATACGCAGTATTTT
CASSPEGIFTTDTQYF
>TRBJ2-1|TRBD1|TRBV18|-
TGTGCCAGCTCGCGCTCCGGGACAGGGTATCACAATGAGCAGTTCTTC
CASSRSGTGYHNEQFF
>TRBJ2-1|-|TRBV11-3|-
TGTGCCAGCAGCGGGGAAGCCTACAATGAGCAGTTCTTC
CASSGEAYNEQFF
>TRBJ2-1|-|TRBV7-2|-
TGTGCCAGCAGCTTAGTCATCGGGACTTCCACCTACAATGAGCAGTTCTTC
CASSLVIGTSTYNEQFF
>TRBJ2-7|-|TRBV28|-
TGTGCCCTAGGAGGAACCGTGGGGGAGCAGTACTTC
CALGGTVGEQYF
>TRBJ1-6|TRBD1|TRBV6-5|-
TGTGCCAGCAGTAGCACAGGGGGTCCCTCACCCCTCCACTTT
CASSSTGGPSPLHF
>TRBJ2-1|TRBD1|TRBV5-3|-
TGTGCCTCCCGACTTGACAGGGACTACAATGAGCAGTTCTTC
CASRLDRDYNEQFF
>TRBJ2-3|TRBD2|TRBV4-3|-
TGCGCCAGCAGCCAAACCGGACTAGTCGGCACAGATACGCAGTATTTT
CASSQTGLVGTDTQYF
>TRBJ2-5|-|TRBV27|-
TGTGCCAGCAGCCCAACCCAGTACTTC
CASSPTQYF
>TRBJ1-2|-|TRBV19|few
TGTGCCAGTAGGGGGGCGGGCGACGTCTATGGCTACACCTTC
CASRGAGDVYGYTF
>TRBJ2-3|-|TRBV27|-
TGTGCCCGCGGGAAACAGGTGTGTTACACAGATACGCAGTATTTT
CARGKQVCYTDTQYF
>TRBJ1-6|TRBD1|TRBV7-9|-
TGTGCCAGCAGCCGGGGACAGGGGTCTTCACCCCTCCACTTT
CASSRGQGSSPLHF
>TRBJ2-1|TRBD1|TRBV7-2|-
TGTGCCAGCAGCTTATACGGGACAGGGAATGAGCAGTTCTTC
CASSLYGTGNEQFF
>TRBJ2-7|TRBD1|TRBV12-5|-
TGTGCTAGTGGTTTGGTACTTGGTACGACAGGGAGCTCCTACGAGCAGTACTTC
CASGLVLGTTGSSYEQYF
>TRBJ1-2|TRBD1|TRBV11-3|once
TGTGCCAGCAGCCTCATCGGGACAGGACGTGGCTACACCTTC
CASSLIGTGRGYTF
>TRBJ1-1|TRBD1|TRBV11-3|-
TGTGCCAGCAGCCCTGACAGGGGGGTTATAGGGGCTTTCTTT
CASSPDRGVIGAFF
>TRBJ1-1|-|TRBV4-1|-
TGCGCCAGCAGCATGGGGAGCATGAACACTGAAGCTTTCTTT
CASSMGSMNTEAFF
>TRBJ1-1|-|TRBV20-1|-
TGCAGTGCAGGGCGGAACACTGAAGCTTTCTTT
CSAGRNTEAFF
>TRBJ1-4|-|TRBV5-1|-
TGCGCCAGCAGCCGACAGACAACTAATGAAAAACTGTTTTTT
CASSRQTTNEKLFF
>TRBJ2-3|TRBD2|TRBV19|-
TGTGCCAGTAGTATAGATCGGGAGGGCCGGAGCACAGATACGCAGTATTTT
CASSIDREGRSTDTQYF
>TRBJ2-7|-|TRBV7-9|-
TGTGCCAGCAGCTTAGTCGGGATCAGCTACGAGCAGTACTTC
CASSLVGISYEQYF
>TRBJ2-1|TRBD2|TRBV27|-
TGTGCCAGCAGTTTTAGTGCGGGAGTCCTCAATGAGCAGTTCTTC
CASSFSAGVLNEQFF
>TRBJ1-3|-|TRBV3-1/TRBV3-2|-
TGTGCCAGCAGCCAAGAGATGCAGAGCTCTGGAAACACCATATATTTT
CASSQEMQSSGNTIYF
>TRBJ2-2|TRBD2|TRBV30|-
TGTGCCTGGAGTGTACGCCTAGCGGGAGTTACCGGGGAGCTGTTTTTT
CAWSVRLAGVTGELFF
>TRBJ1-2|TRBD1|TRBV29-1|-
TGCAGCGAAAGACAGGGGGCGTATGGCTACACCTTC
CSERQGAYGYTF
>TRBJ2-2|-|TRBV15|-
TGTGCCACCAGCAGAGCGTATAATGCCGGGGAGCTGTTTTTT
CATSRAYNAGELFF
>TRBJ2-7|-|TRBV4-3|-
TGCGCCAGCAGCCAAGGTGCAGCCCTCGGGTACGAGCAGTACTTC
CASSQGAALGYEQYF
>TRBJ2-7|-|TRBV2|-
TGTGCCAGCAGTCCTGGGGCCCTCGGCGAGCAGTACTTC
CASSPGALGEQYF
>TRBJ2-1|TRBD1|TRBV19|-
TGTGCCAGTAGTATAGAACAGGGGTACCCTTACAATGAGCAGTTCTTC
CASSIEQGYPYNEQFF
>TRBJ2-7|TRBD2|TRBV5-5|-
TGTGCCAGCAGCTTGGCCCCCCTGGCGGGAGTCCACGAGCAGTACTTC
CASSLAPLAGVHEQYF
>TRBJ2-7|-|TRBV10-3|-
TGTGCCATCAGTGAGTCTAGCCACGAGCAGTACTTC
CAISESSHEQYF
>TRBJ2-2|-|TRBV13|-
TGTGCCAGCAGCCCCACAACCGGGGAGCTGTTTTTT
CASSPTTGELFF
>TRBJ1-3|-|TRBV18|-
TGTGCCAGCTCGTCACAACGGGACCCTTCTGCCGGAAACACCATATATTTT
CASSSQRDPSAGNTIYF
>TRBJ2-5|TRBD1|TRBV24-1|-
TGTGCCACCTCCGGACAGGCGCAAGAGACCCAGTACTTC
CATSGQAQETQYF
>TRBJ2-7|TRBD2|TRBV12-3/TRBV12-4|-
TGTGCCAGCAACAGCGGGATAGATCGCGAGCAGTACTTC
CASNSGIDREQYF
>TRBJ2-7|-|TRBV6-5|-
TGTGCCAGCAGTTACTCGAGCCGTCCCGAGCAGTACTTC
CASSYSSRPEQYF
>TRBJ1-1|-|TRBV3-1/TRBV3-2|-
TGTGCCAGCAGCCCCGTGCCAGGCACTATGAACACTGAAGCTTTCTTT
CASSPVPGTMNTEAFF
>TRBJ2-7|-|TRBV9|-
TGTGCCAGCAGCGTAACAGGGTTCTCCTACGAGCAGTACTTC
CASSVTGFSYEQYF
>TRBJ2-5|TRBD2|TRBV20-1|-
TGCAGTGCTAGTGGAGCGGGGAGCCAAGAGACCCAGTACTTC
CSASGAGSQETQYF
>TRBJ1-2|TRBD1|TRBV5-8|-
TGTGCCAGCAGCTTGCGGACAGGGGGCGAGGATGGCTACACCTTC
CASSLRTGGEDGYTF